The 30 T cell receptor beta chains in this list originate from one sample, sequenced in a study of OX40 agonist ivuxolimab in advanced cancers. Method: immunoSEQ multiplex PCR; TCRdb's copy keeps in-frame clones and lacks some. The sample records 70,000 to 95,000 clones, 91% being singletons. Sequenced here: CD4+ or CD8+ T cells sorted from blood, sampled in a trial of the OX40 agonist ivuxolimab. The source of these receptors is an adult with an advanced solid tumor such as melanoma, head and neck, liver or kidney cancer.

The chain has TRBV7-8 and TRBJ2-5; D tentatively reads TRBD1 or TRBD2 (5 bases each). Between the trimmed V and J ends, which lost 5 bases and 5 bases, there was a span of 18 bases. The germline V gene has CDR1 SGHVS and CDR2 FQNEAQ. The CDR3 has 15 amino acids. The CDR3 region has the DNA TGTGCCAGCAGCAAACGGGACGGCGGTTGGGAGACCCAGTACTTC. This sequence encodes CASSKRDGGWETQYF.

This clone was counted between two and nine times. The V and J genes are TRBV30 and TRBJ1-1; D unresolved. V was pared by 4 bases and J by 6 bases, with 18 bases between. This CDR3 is 14 amino acids long. Looked up from germline, CDR1 is GTSNPN and CDR2 is SVGIG (reference sequence). This CDR3 is CAWIADSKGAEAFF. The CDR3 DNA sequence: TGTGCCTGGATAGCGGACTCCAAGGGCGCTGAAGCTTTCTTT.

This rearrangement joins TRBV5-5 to TRBJ1-1, with a possible D match to TRBD1 (5 bases). The CDR3 extends over 15 amino acids. V lost 0 bases and J 2 bases, leaving 11 bases between the germline ends. The germline gives CDR1 SGHKS, CDR2 YYEKEE (reference sequence). The CDR3 nucleotides read TGTGCCAGCAGCTTGGTACGGGGCTCTAACACTGAAGCTTTCTTT. This encodes CASSLVRGSNTEAFF.

V is TRBV7-4 and J is TRBJ2-7; TRBD2 aligns across 12 bases. The germline CDR1 and CDR2 sequences are SGHVT and SQSDAQ. The CDR3 is 15 amino acids. The trim removed 4 bases at V and 4 bases at J, leaving 5 bases unmatched. The CDR3 here is CASSCQTSGGYEQYF. The CDR3 DNA reads as TGTGCCAGCAGCTGCCAGACTAGCGGGGGTTACGAGCAGTACTTC.

The chain uses TRBV15 and TRBJ2-3; 7 nucleotides match TRBD2. The CDR3 runs to 16 residues. Germline CDR1 reads LNHNV; CDR2 reads YYDKDF (reference sequence). Trimming took 8 bases from V and 2 from J; bases not matched to a gene: 13. The CDR3 loop reads CATHPGLSLDTDTQYF. Written as DNA, the CDR3 is TGTGCCACCCACCCGGGACTATCACTTGACACAGATACGCAGTATTTT.

This clone was counted a few times. The DNA for the CDR3 is TGTGCCAGCAGTGAAGCCCAGGGGACCCTTGGCTACACCTTC. It yields the protein CASSEAQGTLGYTF. The chain is built from TRBV2 and TRBJ1-2, with TRBD1 as a possible D gene (6 bases). Per the germline V gene, CDR1 is SNHLY and CDR2 is FYNNEI. CDR3 length: 14 amino acids. Trimming removed 0 bases from V and 7 bases from J, with 12 bases in between. The variable domain in full, with the rest retrieved from reference TRBV2 and TRBJ1-2, is EPEVTQTPSHQVTQMGQEVILRCVPISNHLYFYWYRQILGQKVEFLVSFYNNEISEKSEIFDDQFSVERPDGSNFTLKIRSTKLEDSAMYFCASSEAQGTLGYTFGSGTRLTVV.

V usage is TRBV25-1 and J usage is TRBJ2-7; D not resolved. Germline CDR1 is MGHDK and CDR2 is SYGVNS. Trimming pared 5 bases from V and 5 bases from J, leaving 19 bases between. The CDR3 length is 15 residues. The CDR3 loop is CASSFHGGRGDEQYF. The CDR3 DNA sequence: TGTGCCAGCAGTTTCCACGGTGGACGTGGCGACGAGCAGTACTTC.

The V and J genes are TRBV15 and TRBJ2-5; D is tentatively TRBD1 or TRBD2 (5 bases each). V lost 3 bases and J 3 bases, leaving 11 bases between the germline ends. The CDR3 is made up of 14 amino acids. The V gene's germline CDR1 is LNHNV and CDR2 YYDKDF (reference sequence). CDR3 in DNA: TGTGCCACCAGCAGGGCAGGGAGTGAAGAGACCCAGTACTTC. The encoded protein is CATSRAGSEETQYF.

The rearrangement joins TRBV6-1 to TRBJ1-4; 8 nucleotides align to TRBD1. The CDR3 consists of 16 residues. Germline assignment: CDR1 MNHNS and CDR2 SASEGT. Losses at the gene ends were 2 bases for V and 5 bases for J; bases not matched to a gene: 7. CDR3 DNA: TGTGCCAGCAGTGAAATAAGGACAGGGAAGAATGAAAAACTGTTTTTT. Translating gives CASSEIRTGKNEKLFF.

The chain has TRBV6-1 and TRBJ2-1; unclear D gene. Trimming left V 3 bases short and J 9 bases short, with 6 bases between. CDR1 is MNHNS and CDR2 is SASEGT in the germline V gene. The length of the CDR3 is 11 residues. The CDR3, as DNA: TGTGCCAGCAGTGAGGTGGGTGAGCAGTTCTTC. It yields the protein CASSEVGEQFF.

This rearrangement joins TRBV16 to TRBJ1-2; TRBD1 agrees at 11 bases. Germline loops: CDR1 KGHSY, CDR2 FQNENV. The CDR3 sequence is 15 residues long. V lost 1 base to trimming and J lost 2 bases; unmatched junction nucleotides: 0. The DNA of the CDR3 is TGTGCCAGCAGCCAATGGACAGGGGGCAACTATGGCTACACCTTC. Amino acids: CASSQWTGGNYGYTF.

This clone came up once. The chain combines TRBV7-8 with TRBJ1-1; a weak D match, TRBD1 (5 bases). Trimming removed 2 bases at V and 1 base at J, with 11 bases between. The CDR3 is 15 amino acids. The germline gives CDR1 SGHVS, CDR2 FQNEAQ. For the CDR3, the DNA is TGTGCCAGCAGCTTAACCGACGGGGGGAACACTGAAGCTTTCTTT. It translates to CASSLTDGGNTEAFF.

The chain joins TRBV10-3 to TRBJ2-7; possibly TRBD2 for D (6 bases). Germline V gene data show CDR1 as ENHRY and CDR2 as SYGVKD. V gave up 3 bases and J gave up 4 bases, with 10 bases separating them. The CDR3 sequence is 13 residues long. The CDR3 DNA reads TGTGCCATCAGTGAACCGGGGGTGTACGAGCAGTACTTC. Encoded protein: CAISEPGVYEQYF.

The V and J genes are TRBV2 and TRBJ1-5; D is perhaps TRBD1 (5 bases). Germline CDR1 reads SNHLY; CDR2 reads FYNNEI. The CDR3 sequence is 14 residues long. V dropped 3 bases and J dropped 6 bases, with 12 bases sitting between them. CDR3 residues: CASSDQGQGQPQHF. The CDR3 nucleotides read TGTGCCAGCAGTGACCAGGGTCAGGGTCAGCCCCAGCATTTT.

CDR3 sequence (DNA): TGCGCCAGCAGCGGCCGGGACAGGGCGTTTGGCTACACCTTC. This gives the protein CASSGRDRAFGYTF. The rearrangement uses TRBV4-1 and TRBJ1-2; 9 nucleotides line up with TRBD1. Germline V gene sequence: CDR1 MGHRA, CDR2 YSYEKL. The V and J ends lost 5 bases and 7 bases, in that order; junction bases with no gene match: 8. The length of the CDR3 is 14 residues.

The rearrangement joins TRBV10-3 to TRBJ1-3; D uncertain. The CDR3 extends over 11 amino acids. The germline V gene has CDR1 ENHRY and CDR2 SYGVKD. The ends were cut back, 5 bases at V and 1 base at J, with 0 bases in the middle. CDR3 loop: CAISSGNTIYF. The CDR3 nucleotides read TGTGCCATCAGTTCTGGAAACACCATATATTTT.

This clone has only one observation. J is TRBJ1-4 and V is TRBV28; D may be TRBD1 (5 bases). Trimming pared 6 bases from V and 5 bases from J, leaving 16 bases between. Germline assignment: CDR1 MDHEN and CDR2 SYDVKM. The CDR3 has 15 amino acids. The CDR3 reads CASRPSGTNNEKLFF. The CDR3 region has the DNA TGTGCCAGCAGACCTAGCGGGACTAACAATGAAAAACTGTTTTTT.

This chain uses TRBV15 with TRBJ1-2, with unresolved D. The CDR3 is made up of 12 amino acids. The V end lost 0 bases, the J end lost 4 bases, and 3 bases lay between the germline ends. Germline V CDR1 and CDR2: LNHNV, YYDKDF (reference sequence). CDR3 sequence: CATSRETYGYTF. The CDR3, as DNA: TGTGCCACCAGCAGAGAAACCTATGGCTACACCTTC.

V is TRBV28 and J is TRBJ1-1; D not certain. This CDR3 region has 13 residues. Trimming took 3 bases from V and 1 from J, leaving 6 bases between them. Germline CDR1 MDHEN, CDR2 SYDVKM. CDR3 nucleotides: TGTGCCAGCAGTTTCCCTTCGAACACTGAAGCTTTCTTT. Translating it yields CASSFPSNTEAFF. Supplemented by reference TRBV28 and TRBJ1-1, the full variable domain reads DVKVTQSSRYLVKRTGEKVFLECVQDMDHENMFWYRQDPGLGLRLIYFSYDVKMKEKGDIPEGYSVSREKKERFSLILESASTNQTSMYLCASSFPSNTEAFFGQGTRLTVV.

The chain couples TRBV19 to TRBJ1-4; tentative D call: TRBD1 (6 bases). Germline V CDR1 and CDR2: LNHDA, SQIVND (reference sequence). CDR3 length: 13 residues. V dropped 7 bases and J dropped 4 bases, with 10 bases sitting between them. The CDR3 coding sequence is TGTGCCAGTACCCGGACAGTTAATGAAAAACTGTTTTTT. Amino acid sequence: CASTRTVNEKLFF.

V and J are TRBV27 and TRBJ2-1, with D perhaps TRBD2 (6 bases). This CDR3 spans 15 amino acids. Trimming removed 3 bases from V and 8 bases from J, with 17 bases in between. The V gene's germline CDR1 is MNHEY and CDR2 SMNVEV (reference sequence). The CDR3 sequence: CASSLGVGGTYEQFF. CDR3 DNA: TGTGCCAGCAGTTTGGGAGTGGGAGGAACCTATGAGCAGTTCTTC.

The CDR3 protein is CAWTGESYEQYF. The DNA of the CDR3 is TGTGCCTGGACAGGGGAGTCCTACGAGCAGTACTTC. This chain uses TRBV30 with TRBJ2-7, with a possible D match to TRBD1 (6 bases). Trimming removed 4 bases from V and 1 base from J, with 8 bases in between. CDR3 length: 12 amino acids. Germline V lookup: CDR1 GTSNPN, CDR2 SVGIG (reference sequence).

Turning to this clone: At the DNA level, this CDR3 is encoded by other sequences in the same sample as well. The V gene is TRBV28, the J gene TRBJ1-3; no reliable D call. This CDR3 has 12 residues. Germline values: CDR1 MDHEN, CDR2 SYDVKM. V gave up 2 bases and J gave up 3 bases, with 2 bases separating them. In DNA, the CDR3 is TGTGCCAGCAGTTTAAGTGGAAACACCATATATTTT. Translated: CASSLSGNTIYF.

This clone was seen only a few times. The rearrangement joins TRBV6-1 to TRBJ1-5; D not resolved. There are 13 residues in the CDR3. V lost 7 bases and J lost 3, with 10 bases in between. Germline CDR1 reads MNHNS; CDR2 reads SASEGT. The CDR3 protein is CASILGNNQPQHF. In nucleotides, the CDR3 is TGTGCCAGCATATTAGGGAACAATCAGCCCCAGCATTTT.

This clone was counted between two and nine times. The chain combines TRBV2 with TRBJ1-5; D unclear. The CDR3 is 13 amino acids. Germline values: CDR1 SNHLY, CDR2 FYNNEI. V was shortened by 7 bases and J by 3 bases, with 10 bases between the two germline ends. CDR3 DNA sequence: TGTGCCAGCAACCAATGGGACAATCAGCCCCAGCATTTT. This codes for CASNQWDNQPQHF.

The chain uses TRBV10-3 and TRBJ2-5; no definite D call. CDR3 length equals 13 residues. CDR1 is ENHRY and CDR2 is SYGVKD in the germline V gene. Trimming stripped 3 bases from V and 1 base from J, with 6 bases between. The CDR3 spells CAISDTVQETQYF. The CDR3 DNA sequence: TGTGCCATCAGTGACACAGTCCAAGAGACCCAGTACTTC.

The genes are TRBV9 and TRBJ2-7; 8 bases map to TRBD2. This CDR3 contains 15 residues. CDR1 and CDR2 from the germline V gene are SGDLS and YYNGEE. V dropped 0 bases and J dropped 6; count of bases not matched to a gene: 8. CDR3 protein: CASSVEGLVYSEQYF. The CDR3 DNA reads as TGTGCCAGCAGCGTAGAGGGACTAGTATATTCCGAGCAGTACTTC.

The rearrangement joins TRBV29-1 to TRBJ2-5; D is uncertain. The CDR3 totals 11 residues. Trimming removed 4 bases from V and 3 bases from J, with 6 bases in between. Germline assignment: CDR1 SQVTM and CDR2 ANQGSEA. Here the CDR3 reads CSVGVEETQYF. The DNA of the CDR3 is TGCAGCGTTGGAGTGGAAGAGACCCAGTACTTC.

V usage is TRBV19 and J usage is TRBJ2-3; TRBD1 matches 9 bases. The CDR3 spans 16 residues. V gave up 6 bases and J gave up 3 bases; unmatched junction bases: 10. Germline loops: CDR1 LNHDA, CDR2 SQIVND (reference sequence). The CDR3 loop is CASRTGGQGITDTQYF. CDR3 bases: TGTGCCAGTAGGACCGGCGGACAGGGGATAACAGATACGCAGTATTTT. The variable domain in full, completed from reference TRBV19 and TRBJ2-3, reads DGGITQSPKYLFRKEGQNVTLSCEQNLNHDAMYWYRQDPGQGLRLIYYSQIVNDFQKGDIAEGYSVSREKKESFPLTVTSAQKNPTAFYLCASRTGGQGITDTQYFGPGTRLTVL.

The rearrangement joins TRBV18 to TRBJ2-5; possible D gene TRBD2, 6 bases. Germline CDR1 is KGHSH and CDR2 is LQKENI. This CDR3 is built from 14 residues. V lost 3 bases, J lost 5 bases, and 13 bases lay in between. The CDR3 here is CASSPLGGLETQYF. The CDR3 coding sequence is TGTGCCAGCTCACCGTTAGGAGGGTTGGAGACCCAGTACTTC.